The present T cell receptor (beta chain) was sequenced within a study of blood T cell repertoires in COVID-19. The CDR3 consists of 13 residues. V lost 9 bases and J 2 bases, leaving 11 bases between the germline ends. Germline V gene data show CDR1 as MDHEN and CDR2 as SYDVKM. Assay used: immunoSEQ multiplex PCR; TCRdb lists only in-frame clones, some missing. Here the sample spans 120,000 or so clones, around 90% being singletons. The TCR comes from a human donor in a cohort sampled during active COVID-19. The chain employs TRBV28 and TRBJ1-5; TRBD1 might be the D (6 bases). Sequenced material: peripheral blood. The CDR3 bases are TGTGCCAGTCAGAACAGGGGCAATCAGCCCCAGCATTTT. This codes for CASQNRGNQPQHF. The complete variable domain, with remaining parts taken from reference TRBV28 and TRBJ1-5, reads DVKVTQSSRYLVKRTGEKVFLECVQDMDHENMFWYRQDPGLGLRLIYFSYDVKMKEKGDIPEGYSVSREKKERFSLILESASTNQTSMYLCASQNRGNQPQHFGDGTRLSIL.